The following is a T cell receptor (beta chain) sequence with its context. Its antigen is unidentified. Alopecia areata patients provided lesional scalp punch biopsies and peripheral blood, both collected for the study. This CDR3 is built from 14 residues. V shed 4 bases and J shed 3 bases, with 15 bases lying between them. From germline, CDR1 is GTSNPN and CDR2 SVGIG (reference sequence). These data come from a study of CD8+ T cells in alopecia areata. Across the whole study: Treated patients were given oral tofacitinib, which was dosed at 5 to 10 mg twice daily.

Extraction and reverse transcription of RNA yielded cDNA as the sequencing template. TCRdb's table, derived via immunoSEQ multiplex PCR, lists solely in-frame clones and lacks some. Of some 180,000 clones in the sample, almost 65% were seen once. General study results and limits: Sequencing of scalp tissue also captures the resident alphabeta T cells of normal skin. Affected lesional scalp, above all in alopecia totalis/universalis, was more clonal than normal scalp.

The clonotype was recovered from a human donor with alopecia areata. The sequenced sample was CD4+ T cells sorted from blood, obtained at week 0. V is TRBV30 and J is TRBJ1-2; unclear D gene. The CDR3 sequence is CAWTIREGYYGYTF. In nucleotides, the CDR3 is TGTGCCTGGACCATTCGGGAGGGCTACTATGGCTACACCTTC.